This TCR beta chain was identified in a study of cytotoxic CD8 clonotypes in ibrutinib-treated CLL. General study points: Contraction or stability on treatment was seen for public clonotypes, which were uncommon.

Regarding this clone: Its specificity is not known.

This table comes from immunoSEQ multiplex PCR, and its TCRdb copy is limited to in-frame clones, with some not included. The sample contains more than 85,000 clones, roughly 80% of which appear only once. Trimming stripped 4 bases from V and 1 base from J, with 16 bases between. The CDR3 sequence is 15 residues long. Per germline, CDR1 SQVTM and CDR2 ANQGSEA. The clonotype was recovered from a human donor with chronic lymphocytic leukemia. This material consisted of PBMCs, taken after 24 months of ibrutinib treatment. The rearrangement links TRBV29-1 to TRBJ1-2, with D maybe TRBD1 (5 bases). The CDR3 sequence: CSVAPSGGDNYGYTF. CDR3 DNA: TGCAGCGTTGCCCCCTCGGGGGGAGATAACTATGGCTACACCTTC.